This T cell receptor beta chain was recorded in a study of T cells in Graves' hyperthyroidism and ophthalmopathy. Study context: Specimen type is peripheral blood, collected at initial diagnosis prior to any treatment.

Between the trimmed V and J ends, which lost 5 bases and 7 bases, there was a span of 12 bases. This CDR3 is built from 13 residues. Germline V gives CDR1 LNHDA, CDR2 SQIVND (reference sequence). RNA transcripts gave rise to amplified TCR beta CDR3 regions. HTBI primers were the set used in a first-round RT-PCR of the TCR CDR3. Each CDR3 protein is one row after TCRdb ran MiXCR on the multiplex PCR reads. The sample includes nearly 600,000 distinct CDR3 sequences, around 14% seen only once; the top ten take about 6.6%. This clonotype was recorded a few times. Its antigen is currently unknown. Study conclusions and caveats: Researchers found most expanded thyroid clonotypes above 0.001 in blood as well.

The chain has TRBV19 and TRBJ1-5; maybe TRBD1 (6 bases). What was sequenced was blood. This receptor was identified in a woman between 18 and 29 years old with Graves' ophthalmopathy. This chain's CDR3 is CASSAGGRQPQHF. The CDR3 DNA reads as TGTGCCAGTAGTGCCGGGGGCCGCCAGCCCCAGCATTTT.